The present TCR beta chain was sequenced within a study of shared clonotypes between healthy human individuals. The investigators split CD4+ cells into a CD45RA+ naive subset and a CD45RA-negative memory subset. Assay used: immunoSEQ multiplex PCR; TCRdb lists only in-frame clones, some missing. The sample shows fewer than 200,000 clones, approximately 61% of them seen only once. The CDR3 is 11 residues long. Trimming took 6 bases from V and 7 from J, leaving 12 bases between them. CDR1 and CDR2 (germline): DFQATT, SNEGSKA (reference sequence). The specimen was memory CD4+ T cells sorted from blood. As to subset: CD45RA-negative fraction. The chain combines TRBV20-1 with TRBJ1-2; tentatively, D is TRBD1 (5 bases). This TCR came from a man between 25 and 39 years old in good health. The CDR3 sequence: CSARDHPGYTF. As DNA, the CDR3 is TGCAGTGCACGGGACCACCCTGGCTACACCTTC.